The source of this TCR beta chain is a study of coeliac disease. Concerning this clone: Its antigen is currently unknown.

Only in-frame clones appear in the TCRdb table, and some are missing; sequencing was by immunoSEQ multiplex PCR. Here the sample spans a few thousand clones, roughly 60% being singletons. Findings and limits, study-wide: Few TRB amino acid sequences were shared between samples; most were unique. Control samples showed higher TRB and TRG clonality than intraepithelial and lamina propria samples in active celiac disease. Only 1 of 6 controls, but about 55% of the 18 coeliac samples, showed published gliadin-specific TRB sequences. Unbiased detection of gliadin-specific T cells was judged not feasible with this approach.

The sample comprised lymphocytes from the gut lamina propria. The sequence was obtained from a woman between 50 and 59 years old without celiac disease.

The CDR3 DNA reads TGTGCCAGCAGCGTACGGGGGGGCGCGAATGAGCAGTTCTTC. This codes for CASSVRGGANEQFF. The chain employs TRBV9 and TRBJ2-1, with 8 bases fitting TRBD2. CDR3 length: 14 residues. V was pared by 1 base and J by 7 bases, with 4 bases of the junction left unmatched. Germline V CDR1 and CDR2: SGDLS, YYNGEE.